This TCR beta chain was captured by sequencing in a study of blood T cell repertoires in COVID-19. Per the original methods: Reference gene primer amplification yielded estimated nucleated cell counts. Generated by immunoSEQ multiplex PCR, the TCRdb table keeps only in-frame clones and is missing some. The DNA was the basis for D and trimming; V, J and clone size are from that table. The table records about 260,000 clones, about 90% of them present only once. The receptor comes from a middle-aged woman who had recovered from COVID-19. Sequences were obtained from peripheral blood.

Here the CDR3 DNA reads TGTGCCAGCAGTGAAAGTCGAAGCAACTATGGCTACACCTTC. This translates into CASSESRSNYGYTF. The rearrangement uses TRBV6-1 and TRBJ1-2; D remains unclear. CDR3 length: 14 amino acids. Per germline, CDR1 MNHNS and CDR2 SASEGT. V shed 2 bases and J shed 2 bases, with 9 bases lying between them.